This T cell receptor (beta chain) was retrieved from a study of shared clonotypes between healthy human individuals. Tens of millions of PBMCs went into genomic DNA for unsorted samples. TCRdb keeps only in-frame clones here, not all; method: immunoSEQ multiplex PCR. The table shows about 500,000 clones, with about 74% occurring only once. The sample was PBMCs. This TCR derives from a middle-aged woman in good health. Some clones in this sample may be carry-over from other donors' samples.

As DNA, the CDR3 is TGTGCCAGCAGCGGAGACACAGATACGCAGTATTTT. Encoded protein: CASSGDTDTQYF. The chain is built from TRBV9 and TRBJ2-3; the D is unclear. The V gene's germline CDR1 is SGDLS and CDR2 YYNGEE. The CDR3 has 12 amino acids. The V end lost 3 bases, the J end lost 2 bases, and 4 bases lay between the germline ends.